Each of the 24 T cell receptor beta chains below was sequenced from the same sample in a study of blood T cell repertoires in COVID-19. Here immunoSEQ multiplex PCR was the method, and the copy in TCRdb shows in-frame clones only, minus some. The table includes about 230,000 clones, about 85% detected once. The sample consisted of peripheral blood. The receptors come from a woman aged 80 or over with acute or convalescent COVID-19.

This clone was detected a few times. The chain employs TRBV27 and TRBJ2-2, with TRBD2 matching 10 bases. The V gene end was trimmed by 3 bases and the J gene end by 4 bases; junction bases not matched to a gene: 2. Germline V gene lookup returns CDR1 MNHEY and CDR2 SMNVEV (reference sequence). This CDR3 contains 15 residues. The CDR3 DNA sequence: TGTGCCAGCAGTTTCGGGACTAGCGCCACCGGGGAGCTGTTTTTT. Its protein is CASSFGTSATGELFF.

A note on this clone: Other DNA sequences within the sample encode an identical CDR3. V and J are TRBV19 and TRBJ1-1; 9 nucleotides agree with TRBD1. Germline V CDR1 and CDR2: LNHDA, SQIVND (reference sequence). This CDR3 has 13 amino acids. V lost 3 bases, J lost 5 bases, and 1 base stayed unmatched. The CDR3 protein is CASSMTGGTEAFF. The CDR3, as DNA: TGTGCCAGTAGTATGACAGGGGGTACTGAAGCTTTCTTT.

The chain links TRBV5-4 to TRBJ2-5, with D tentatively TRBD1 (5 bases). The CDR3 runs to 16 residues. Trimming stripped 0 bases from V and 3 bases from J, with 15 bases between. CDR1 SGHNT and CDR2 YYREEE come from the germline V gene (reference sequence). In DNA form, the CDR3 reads TGTGCCAGCAGCTTGGAGGGCAGGGCAGGAAAAGAGACCCAGTACTTC. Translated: CASSLEGRAGKETQYF.

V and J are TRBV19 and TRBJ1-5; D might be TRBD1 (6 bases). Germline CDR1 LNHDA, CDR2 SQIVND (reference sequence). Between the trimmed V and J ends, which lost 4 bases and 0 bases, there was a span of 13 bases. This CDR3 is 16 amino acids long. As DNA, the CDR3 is TGTGCCAGTAGTACCACCTGGGGGCCTAGCAATCAGCCCCAGCATTTT. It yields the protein CASSTTWGPSNQPQHF.

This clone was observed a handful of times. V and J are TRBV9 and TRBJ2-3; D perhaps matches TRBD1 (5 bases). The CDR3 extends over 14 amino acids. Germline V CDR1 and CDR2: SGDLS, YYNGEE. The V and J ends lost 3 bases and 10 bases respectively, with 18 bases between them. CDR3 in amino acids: CASSARTSSRAQYF. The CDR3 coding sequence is TGTGCCAGCAGCGCACGGACAAGTTCTAGGGCGCAGTATTTT. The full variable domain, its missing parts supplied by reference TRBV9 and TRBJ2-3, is DSGVTQTPKHLITATGQRVTLRCSPRSGDLSVYWYQQSLDQGLQFLIQYYNGEERAKGNILERFSAQQFPDLHSELNLSSLELGDSALYFCASSARTSSRAQYFGPGTRLTVL.

The CDR3 DNA follows: TGCGCCAGCAGCTTAGGGGGACTAGCGGGAGGGCCCCAAGAGACCCAGTACTTC. It codes for CASSLGGLAGGPQETQYF. This chain links TRBV5-1 with TRBJ2-5, with 16 bases that match TRBD2. The CDR3 loop spans 18 amino acids. Unmatched junction bases numbered 5, after V lost 2 bases and J lost 1 base. CDR1 and CDR2 from the germline V gene are SGHRS and YFSETQ.

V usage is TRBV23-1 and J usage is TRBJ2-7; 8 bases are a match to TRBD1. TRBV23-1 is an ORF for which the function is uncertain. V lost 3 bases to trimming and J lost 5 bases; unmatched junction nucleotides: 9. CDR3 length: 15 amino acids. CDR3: CASSHQGQVFNEQYF. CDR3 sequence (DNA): TGCGCCAGCAGTCATCAGGGACAGGTATTCAACGAGCAGTACTTC.

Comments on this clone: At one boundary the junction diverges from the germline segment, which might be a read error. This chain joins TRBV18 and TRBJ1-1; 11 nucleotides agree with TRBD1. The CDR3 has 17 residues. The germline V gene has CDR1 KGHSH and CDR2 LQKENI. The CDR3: CASSRERDRGLKTEAFF. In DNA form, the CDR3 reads TGTGCCAGCTCACGAGAGAGGGACAGGGGGTTGAAGACTGAAGCTTTCTTT.

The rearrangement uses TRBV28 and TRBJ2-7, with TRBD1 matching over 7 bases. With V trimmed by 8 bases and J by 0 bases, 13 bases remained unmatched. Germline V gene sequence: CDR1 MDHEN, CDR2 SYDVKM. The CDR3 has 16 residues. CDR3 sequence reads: CASVGARGTSSYEQYF. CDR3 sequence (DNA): TGTGCCAGCGTGGGGGCCAGGGGGACATCCTCCTACGAGCAGTACTTC.

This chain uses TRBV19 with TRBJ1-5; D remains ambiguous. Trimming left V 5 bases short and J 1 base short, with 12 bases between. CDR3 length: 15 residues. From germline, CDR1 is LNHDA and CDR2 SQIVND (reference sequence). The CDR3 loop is CASSPLSESNQPQHF. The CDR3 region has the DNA TGTGCCAGTAGTCCTCTAAGCGAAAGCAATCAGCCCCAGCATTTT.

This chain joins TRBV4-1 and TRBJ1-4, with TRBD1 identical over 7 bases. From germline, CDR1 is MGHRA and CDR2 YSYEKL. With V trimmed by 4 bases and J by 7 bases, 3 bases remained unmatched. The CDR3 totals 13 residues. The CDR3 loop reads CASSLDRVEKLFF. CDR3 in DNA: TGCGCCAGCAGCCTTGACAGGGTTGAAAAACTGTTTTTT.

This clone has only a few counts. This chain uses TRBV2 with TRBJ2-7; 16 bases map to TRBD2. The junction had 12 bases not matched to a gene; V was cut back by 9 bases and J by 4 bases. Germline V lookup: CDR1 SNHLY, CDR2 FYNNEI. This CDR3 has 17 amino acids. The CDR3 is CASTRGLAGGMRYEQYF. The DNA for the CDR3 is TGTGCCAGTACGAGGGGACTAGCGGGAGGGATGAGGTACGAGCAGTACTTC.

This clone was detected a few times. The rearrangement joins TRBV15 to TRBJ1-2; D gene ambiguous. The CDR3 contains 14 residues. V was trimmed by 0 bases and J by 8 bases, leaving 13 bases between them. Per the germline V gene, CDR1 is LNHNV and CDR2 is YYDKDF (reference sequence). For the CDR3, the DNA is TGTGCCACCAGCAGAGATCTCGGACTCGGCGGCTACACCTTC. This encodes CATSRDLGLGGYTF.

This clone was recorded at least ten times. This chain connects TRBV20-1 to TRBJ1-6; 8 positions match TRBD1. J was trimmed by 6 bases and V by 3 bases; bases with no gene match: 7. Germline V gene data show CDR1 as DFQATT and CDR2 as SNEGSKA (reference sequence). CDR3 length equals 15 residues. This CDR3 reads CSASSGQGGNSPLHF. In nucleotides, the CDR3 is TGCAGTGCTAGTTCCGGACAGGGTGGTAATTCACCCCTCCACTTT.

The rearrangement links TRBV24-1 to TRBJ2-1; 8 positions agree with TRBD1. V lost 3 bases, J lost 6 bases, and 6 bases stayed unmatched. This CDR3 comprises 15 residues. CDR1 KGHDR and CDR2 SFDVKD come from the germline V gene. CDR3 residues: CATSDPGTGINEQFF. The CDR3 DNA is TGTGCCACCAGTGATCCCGGGACAGGTATCAATGAGCAGTTCTTC.

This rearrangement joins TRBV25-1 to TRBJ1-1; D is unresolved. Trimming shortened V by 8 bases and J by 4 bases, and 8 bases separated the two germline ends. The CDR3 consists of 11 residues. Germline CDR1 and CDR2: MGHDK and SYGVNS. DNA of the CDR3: TGTGCCAGCCAAGACTTCACTGAAGCTTTCTTT. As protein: CASQDFTEAFF.

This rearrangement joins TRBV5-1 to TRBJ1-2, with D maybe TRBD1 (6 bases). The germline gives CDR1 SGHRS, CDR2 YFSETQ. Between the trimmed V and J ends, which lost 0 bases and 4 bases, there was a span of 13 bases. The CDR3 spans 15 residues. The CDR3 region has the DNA TGCGCCAGCAGCTTGGTGACAGGCTTAACCTATGGCTACACCTTC. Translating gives CASSLVTGLTYGYTF.

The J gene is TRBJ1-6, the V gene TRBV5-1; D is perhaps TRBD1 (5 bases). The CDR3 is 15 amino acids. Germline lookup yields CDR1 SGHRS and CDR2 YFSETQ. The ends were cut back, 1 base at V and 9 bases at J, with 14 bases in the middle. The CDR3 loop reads CASSLTQGMSSPLHF. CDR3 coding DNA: TGCGCCAGCAGCTTGACCCAGGGTATGAGTTCACCCCTCCACTTT.

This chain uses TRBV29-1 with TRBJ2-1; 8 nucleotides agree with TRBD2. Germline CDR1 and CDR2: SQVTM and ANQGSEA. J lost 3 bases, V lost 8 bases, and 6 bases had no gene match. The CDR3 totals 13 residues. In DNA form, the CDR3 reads TGCAGCACAAAGCGGGAGAACTACAATGAGCAGTTCTTC. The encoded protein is CSTKRENYNEQFF.

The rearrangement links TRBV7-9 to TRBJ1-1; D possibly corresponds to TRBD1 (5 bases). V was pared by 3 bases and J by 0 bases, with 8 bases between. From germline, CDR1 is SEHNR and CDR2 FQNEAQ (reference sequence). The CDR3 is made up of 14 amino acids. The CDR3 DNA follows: TGTGCCAGCAGCTTGGACACCATGAACACTGAAGCTTTCTTT. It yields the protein CASSLDTMNTEAFF.

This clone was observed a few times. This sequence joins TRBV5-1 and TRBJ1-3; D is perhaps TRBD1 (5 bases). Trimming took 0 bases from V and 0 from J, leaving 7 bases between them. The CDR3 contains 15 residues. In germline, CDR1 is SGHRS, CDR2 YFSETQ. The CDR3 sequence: CASSLVGVSGNTIYF. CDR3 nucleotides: TGCGCCAGCAGCTTGGTAGGGGTCTCTGGAAACACCATATATTTT.

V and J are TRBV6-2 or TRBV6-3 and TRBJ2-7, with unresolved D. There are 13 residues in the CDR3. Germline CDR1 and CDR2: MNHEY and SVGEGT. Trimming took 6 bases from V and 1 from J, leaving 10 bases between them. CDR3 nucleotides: TGTGCCAGCAGCCCCACAGTATCCTACGAGCAGTACTTC. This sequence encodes CASSPTVSYEQYF.

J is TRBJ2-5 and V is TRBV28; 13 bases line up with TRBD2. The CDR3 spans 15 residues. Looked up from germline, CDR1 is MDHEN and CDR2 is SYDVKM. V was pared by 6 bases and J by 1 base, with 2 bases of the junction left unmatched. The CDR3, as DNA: TGTGCCAGCAGGACTAGCGGGAGGACCCAAGAGACCCAGTACTTC. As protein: CASRTSGRTQETQYF.

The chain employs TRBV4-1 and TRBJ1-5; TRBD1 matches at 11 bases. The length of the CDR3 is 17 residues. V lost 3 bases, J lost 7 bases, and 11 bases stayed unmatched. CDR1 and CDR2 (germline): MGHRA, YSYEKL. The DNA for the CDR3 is TGCGCCAGCAGCCAGAGTAGGACAGGGGGCATAGGCCAGCCCCAGCATTTT. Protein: CASSQSRTGGIGQPQHF.